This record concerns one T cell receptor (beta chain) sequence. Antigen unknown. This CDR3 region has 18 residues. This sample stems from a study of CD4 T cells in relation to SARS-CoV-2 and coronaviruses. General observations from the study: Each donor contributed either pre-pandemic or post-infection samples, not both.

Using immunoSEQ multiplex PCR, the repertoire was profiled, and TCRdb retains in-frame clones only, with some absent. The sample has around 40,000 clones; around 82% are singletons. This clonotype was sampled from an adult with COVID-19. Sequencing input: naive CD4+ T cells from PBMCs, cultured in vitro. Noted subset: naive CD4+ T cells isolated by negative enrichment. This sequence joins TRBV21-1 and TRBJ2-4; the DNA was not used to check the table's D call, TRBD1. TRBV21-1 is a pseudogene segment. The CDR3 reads CASSKPNGTVSAKNIQYF. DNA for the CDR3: TGTGCCAGCAGCAAACCCAACGGGACAGTTTCGGCCAAAAACATTCAGTACTTC.